The clone carrying this TCR beta chain was observed a single time. When the RNA was reverse transcribed, random hexamers were used with an input of about 0.5 to 1 ug. An immunoSEQ multiplex PCR amplified TCR beta CDR3 over 54 Vbeta and 13 Jbeta. TCRdb processed the immunoSEQ multiplex PCR reads anew with MiXCR; each CDR3 protein has one entry. The sample carries some 110,000 distinct CDR3 sequences, approximately 93% recorded once. This record comes from a study of CD8 T cells in Susac syndrome. TEMRA cells were FACS-enriched, while CD8+ and CD4+ T cells were negatively isolated. The ends were cut back, 7 bases at V and 4 bases at J, with 14 bases in the middle. The CDR3 length is 14 residues. Germline lookup yields CDR1 LNHDA and CDR2 SQIVND (reference sequence).

This sequence was found in a human donor with multiple sclerosis. V usage is TRBV19 and J usage is TRBJ1-5, with a possible D match to TRBD1 (6 bases). The material sequenced was CD4+ T cells from PBMCs. CDR3 amino acids: CASTSGGLNQPQHF. The CDR3 nucleotides read TGTGCCAGTACCTCCGGGGGCCTTAATCAGCCCCAGCATTTT.